Each of the 4 T cell receptor beta chains below was sequenced from the same sample in a study of prognosis after radiotherapy for stage I lung cancer. The genomic DNA TCR beta CDR3 region underwent two rounds of multiplex PCR. Primers were specific to each TRBV and TRBJ gene in first-round PCR. MiXCR was run by TCRdb on the multiplex PCR reads, yielding one entry per CDR3 protein. The sample gives 25,000 to 30,000 distinct CDR3 sequences, roughly 31% of which show up once; around an eighth is in the top ten. The sequenced sample was PBMCs, obtained before or after stereotactic body radiation therapy (not recorded which). Every receptor here comes from a donor of 50 years or more with non-small cell lung cancer.

This clonotype occurred many times. The rearrangement uses TRBV6-1 and TRBJ2-7, with D tentatively TRBD1 or TRBD2 (5 bases each). This CDR3 is 12 amino acids long. The V end was cut by 3 bases, the J end by 6 bases, with 9 bases between. Germline V CDR1 and CDR2: MNHNS, SASEGT. Here the CDR3 reads CASSEAGAEQYF. CDR3 DNA: TGTGCCAGCAGTGAGGCCGGGGCCGAGCAGTACTTC.

Many counts were recorded for this clonotype. The rearrangement joins TRBV4-2 to TRBJ2-2; no reliable D call. Trimming took 0 bases from V and 7 from J, leaving 3 bases between them. In germline, CDR1 is LGHNA, CDR2 YNFKEQ. This CDR3 is built from 12 residues. In nucleotides, the CDR3 is TGTGCCAGCAGCCAAGACTACGGGGAGCTGTTTTTT. This translates into CASSQDYGELFF.

This clonotype was observed many times. This chain uses TRBV6-5 with TRBJ2-2; D unclear. The CDR3 runs 13 residues. Germline CDR1 is MNHEY and CDR2 is SVGAGI. The ends were cut back, 3 bases at V and 2 bases at J, with 4 bases in the middle. The CDR3 loop is CASSYYNTGELFF. The DNA of the CDR3 is TGTGCCAGCAGTTATTATAACACCGGGGAGCTGTTTTTT.

For this clonotype: A read error is likely here: a far larger clone is one base away. The rearrangement uses TRBV28 and TRBJ2-5; possibly TRBD2 for D (6 bases). Near its end, the DNA agrees better with TRBJ2-1, so the J call may be wrong. There are 15 residues in the CDR3. CDR1 and CDR2 (germline): MDHEN, SYDVKM. CDR3 sequence (DNA): TGTGCCAGCATCTCATACGGGGGTCCGTACAATGAGCAGTTCTTC. It yields the protein CASISYGGPYNEQFF.